This T cell receptor beta chain was identified during a study of radiation and T cells in renal cell carcinoma. Study at large: Nephrectomy followed 15 Gy stereotactic body radiation by 4 weeks.

Using immunoSEQ multiplex PCR, the repertoire was profiled, and TCRdb retains in-frame clones only, with some absent. The sample lists some 120,000 clones, more than 75% occurring once. Overall study findings and caveats: Top tumor clonotypes rose in blood 2 weeks post-radiation, then contracted. No pretreatment tumor biopsies were available for baseline clonotypes.

As for this clone: Its antigen is still unknown.

Noted time point: blood 2 weeks post-SBRT. As to treatment: 15 Gy SBRT to primary tumor, nephrectomy 4 weeks later. The V and J ends lost 2 bases and 4 bases respectively, with 7 bases between them. This CDR3 has 12 residues. Germline V CDR1 and CDR2: SQVTM, ANQGSEA. The TCR sequence derives from a woman aged 70-85 years with renal cell carcinoma. The material was blood, obtained from a patient whose treatment included radiotherapy and nephrectomy. The rearrangement links TRBV29-1 to TRBJ2-3; D perhaps matches TRBD2 (5 bases). CDR3 in amino acids: CSVEQEADTQYF. CDR3 bases: TGCAGCGTTGAACAGGAGGCAGATACGCAGTATTTT.